This entry features one TCR beta chain sequence. The CDR3 contains 14 residues. Germline V CDR1 and CDR2: LGHDT, YNNKEL (reference sequence). Trimming removed 4 bases at V and 3 bases at J, with 13 bases between. The data derive from a study of T cell responses to AZD1222 COVID-19 vaccine. TCRdb's table, derived via immunoSEQ multiplex PCR, lists solely in-frame clones and lacks some. The data hold tens of thousands of clones, with nearly 90% observed a single time. The sequencing used peripheral blood, collected on day 0 of AZD1222 vaccination. The clonotype was recovered from an adult in good health. This chain links TRBV3-1 (or the pseudogene TRBV3-2) with TRBJ2-7, with D maybe TRBD1 (6 bases). The CDR3 region is CASSPRDRIYEQYF. CDR3 nucleotides: TGTGCCAGCAGCCCACGTGACAGGATCTACGAGCAGTACTTC.